These 15 T cell receptor beta chains came from one sample sequenced in a study of CD8 T cells in Susac syndrome. Reverse transcription used roughly 0.5 to 1 ug RNA and random hexamers. TCRdb analysed the immunoSEQ multiplex PCR reads with MiXCR anew, one entry per CDR3 protein. The top ten hold around 0.085% of the sample, which has some 200,000 distinct CDR3 sequences, 90% to 95% seen once. The sequenced sample was CD4+ T cells from PBMCs. The receptor source for this set is a human donor with multiple sclerosis.

This clonotype was counted a single time. The chain recombines TRBV29-1 with TRBJ2-3; TRBD2 agrees at 8 bases. Germline V gene sequence: CDR1 SQVTM, CDR2 ANQGSEA. Unmatched junction bases numbered 9, after V lost 7 bases and J lost 0 bases. The CDR3 contains 15 residues. CDR3 amino acids: CSGNSGGPSTDTQYF. Here the CDR3 DNA reads TGCAGCGGGAACAGCGGGGGACCGAGCACAGATACGCAGTATTTT.

The rearrangement joins TRBV29-1 to TRBJ2-5; no clear D gene. CDR1 is SQVTM, CDR2 ANQGSEA, per germline. Trimming left V 3 bases short and J 4 bases short, with 9 bases between. This CDR3 region has 12 residues. CDR3 bases: TGCAGCGTTGACTCCTATACAGAGACCCAGTACTTC. Amino acid sequence: CSVDSYTETQYF.

The rearrangement joins TRBV19 to TRBJ2-5, with 11 bases lining up with TRBD1. This CDR3 spans 14 amino acids. CDR1 is LNHDA, CDR2 SQIVND, per germline (reference sequence). J lost 5 bases, V lost 5 bases, and 4 bases had no gene match. CDR3: CASSWTGGRETQYF. CDR3 bases: TGTGCCAGTAGTTGGACAGGGGGCCGGGAGACCCAGTACTTC.

CDR3 bases: TGTGCCAGCAGTGCCTCAGGGGTGGGCACAGATACGCAGTATTTT. This translates into CASSASGVGTDTQYF. The chain links TRBV2 to TRBJ2-3, with a possible D match to TRBD1 (6 bases). Germline V gene sequence: CDR1 SNHLY, CDR2 FYNNEI. V lost 4 bases, J lost 1 base, and 12 bases lay in between. CDR3 size: 15 residues.

This chain connects TRBV24-1 to TRBJ2-1; no firm D call. Germline V gives CDR1 KGHDR, CDR2 SFDVKD. The V gene lost 2 bases and the J gene lost 6 bases, with 7 bases spanning the gap. The CDR3 runs 13 residues. CDR3 region: CATSDSGFNEQFF. The CDR3 bases are TGTGCCACCAGTGATTCGGGTTTCAATGAGCAGTTCTTC.

The chain carries TRBV20-1 and TRBJ1-4; D may be TRBD1 (5 bases). V lost 5 bases and J lost 0, with 13 bases in between. Germline assignment: CDR1 DFQATT and CDR2 SNEGSKA (reference sequence). The CDR3 has 15 amino acids. CDR3 DNA: TGCAGTGCTCCCCCGCGGGGCGCAACTAATGAAAAACTGTTTTTT. Translation: CSAPPRGATNEKLFF.

In DNA, the CDR3 is TGTGCCAGCAGTGCCAGGGAGCAGCCCCAGCATTTT. It translates to CASSAREQPQHF. The chain links TRBV6-2 or TRBV6-3 to TRBJ1-5; a weak D match, TRBD1 (5 bases). Germline-derived CDR1 and CDR2 are MNHEY and SVGEGT. This CDR3 region has 12 residues. The V end lost 5 bases, the J end lost 7 bases, and 9 bases lay between the germline ends.

This rearrangement joins TRBV20-1 to TRBJ1-1, with D unclear. This CDR3 region has 14 residues. Trimming pared 5 bases from V and 4 bases from J, leaving 17 bases between. Looked up from germline, CDR1 is DFQATT and CDR2 is SNEGSKA (reference sequence). As DNA, the CDR3 is TGCAGTGCTCCGAGGGCAGGTTCGAGCACTGAAGCTTTCTTT. Protein product: CSAPRAGSSTEAFF.

The genes are TRBV7-8 and TRBJ2-5; 8 positions agree with TRBD1. CDR3 length: 15 amino acids. V shed 1 base and J 3 bases; nucleotides not matched to a gene: 4. CDR1 is SGHVS and CDR2 is FQNEAQ in the germline V gene. CDR3 loop: CASSLGTGREETQYF. The CDR3 DNA reads as TGTGCCAGCAGCTTAGGGACAGGGCGCGAAGAGACCCAGTACTTC.

The rearrangement uses TRBV7-7 and TRBJ2-1, with 12 bases lining up with TRBD2. V gave up 4 bases and J gave up 4 bases; unmatched junction bases: 8. CDR1 and CDR2 (germline): SSHAT, FNYEAQ (reference sequence). The CDR3 runs to 17 residues. CDR3 region: CASSSYPTSGGYNEQFF. The DNA for the CDR3 is TGTGCCAGCAGCTCCTATCCGACTAGCGGGGGATACAATGAGCAGTTCTTC.

The genes are TRBV30 and TRBJ2-2, with a weak D call TRBD2 (6 bases). This CDR3 is 14 amino acids long. Germline assignment: CDR1 GTSNPN and CDR2 SVGIG (reference sequence). V dropped 1 base and J dropped 4 bases, with 10 bases sitting between them. CDR3 amino acids: CAWSEGLPTGELFF. In DNA, the CDR3 is TGTGCCTGGAGTGAGGGACTTCCCACCGGGGAGCTGTTTTTT.

V is TRBV3-1 and J is TRBJ2-7; TRBD2 matches at 9 bases. Trimming at V came to 1 base and at J to 3 bases, leaving 1 base not matched to a gene. The CDR3 is made up of 14 amino acids. Germline V gives CDR1 LGHDT, CDR2 YNNKEL (reference sequence). Here the CDR3 reads CASSQGLADYEQYF. DNA of the CDR3: TGTGCCAGCAGCCAAGGACTAGCGGACTACGAGCAGTACTTC.

The CDR3 protein is CASSPMGQDIQPQHF. The CDR3 nucleotides are TGTGCCAGCAGTCCAATGGGACAGGACATCCAGCCCCAGCATTTT. This chain connects TRBV27 to TRBJ1-5; 8 bases are shared with TRBD1. Germline V gene sequence: CDR1 MNHEY, CDR2 SMNVEV (reference sequence). Unmatched junction bases numbered 10, after V lost 5 bases and J lost 7 bases. CDR3 length: 15 residues.

The chain links TRBV3-1 to TRBJ2-1; tentatively, D is TRBD2 (5 bases). The CDR3 is 16 amino acids. The germline CDR1 and CDR2 sequences are LGHDT and YNNKEL (reference sequence). Trimming removed 0 bases from V and 0 bases from J, with 9 bases in between. CDR3 residues: CASSQEPRASYNEQFF. The CDR3 bases are TGTGCCAGCAGCCAAGAGCCGCGGGCCTCCTACAATGAGCAGTTCTTC.

V gene TRBV9 combines with J gene TRBJ2-1; 9 positions match TRBD2. Trimming cost V 7 bases and J 2 bases; bases outside gene matches: 4. The germline gives CDR1 SGDLS, CDR2 YYNGEE. The CDR3 is made up of 14 amino acids. CDR3 DNA sequence: TGTGCCAGCGCTTCTAGCGGGGCCTACAATGAGCAGTTCTTC. Amino acid sequence: CASASSGAYNEQFF. The full variable domain, in which reference TRBV9 and TRBJ2-1 provide the parts outside the CDR3, is DSGVTQTPKHLITATGQRVTLRCSPRSGDLSVYWYQQSLDQGLQFLIQYYNGEERAKGNILERFSAQQFPDLHSELNLSSLELGDSALYFCASASSGAYNEQFFGPGTRLTVL.